The 5 T cell receptor beta chains below were found in one sample sequenced in a study of blood T cells in healthy people across ages. Primed by a sample-barcoded 5' primer and a J-beta primer mix, a second PCR proceeded for about 7 to 12 cycles. TCRdb re-called the 5' RACE reads with MiXCR, one entry per CDR3 protein. The profile shows nearly 800,000 distinct CDR3 sequences, approximately 53% of them singletons. Sequenced input: blood. The source of these receptors is a man aged 35-49 years in good health.

V usage is TRBV7-2 and J usage is TRBJ2-1; the match to TRBD2 covers 12 bases. Germline assignment: CDR1 SGHTA and CDR2 FQGNSA. CDR3 size: 18 residues. The V and J ends lost 1 base and 5 bases, in that order; junction bases with no gene match: 9. CDR3 bases: TGTGCCAGCAGCTTAGTGGCTAGCGGGGGGGCCCGTAACAATGAGCAGTTCTTC. Its protein product is CASSLVASGGARNNEQFF. Full variable domain (remainder filled in from reference TRBV7-2 and TRBJ2-1): GAGVSQSPSNKVTEKGKDVELRCDPISGHTALYWYRQSLGQGLEFLIYFQGNSAPDKSGLPSDRFSAERTGGSVSTLTIQRTQQEDSAVYLCASSLVASGGARNNEQFFGPGTRLTVL.

A word on this clonotype: The CDR3 does not end in the conserved phenylalanine or tryptophan, so this is likely a read error. V usage is TRBV24-1 and J usage is TRBJ2-1, with TRBD2 matching over 7 bases. Germline V gene sequence: CDR1 KGHDR, CDR2 SFDVKD. This CDR3 contains 15 residues. The ends lost 7 bases at V and 3 bases at J; junction bases unmatched: 8. CDR3 DNA: TGTGCCACCAGCCCAACTAGCGTGATCTACAATGAGCAGTTCTTA. It specifies CATSPTSVIYNEQFL.

The CDR3 loop is CSARDLVRVGQFF. In nucleotides, the CDR3 is TGCAGTGCTAGAGATCTGGTCCGGGTGGGGCAGTTCTTC. V is TRBV20-1 and J is TRBJ2-1; no clear D. Trimming left V 0 bases short and J 12 bases short, with 15 bases between. Germline assignment: CDR1 DFQATT and CDR2 SNEGSKA (reference sequence). This CDR3 region has 13 residues.

This chain links TRBV7-8 with TRBJ2-6; D gene ambiguous. Trimming left V 0 bases short and J 0 bases short, with 6 bases between. The germline V gene encodes CDR1 SGHVS and CDR2 FQNEAQ. This CDR3 is built from 16 residues. The CDR3: CASSLAHFSGANVLTF. CDR3 DNA sequence: TGTGCCAGCAGCTTAGCCCACTTCTCTGGGGCCAACGTCCTGACTTTC. The entire variable domain, with the rest obtained from reference TRBV7-8 and TRBJ2-6, is as follows: GAGVSQSPRYKVAKRGQDVALRCDPISGHVSLFWYQQALGQGPEFLTYFQNEAQLDKSGLPSDRFFAERPEGSVSTLKIQRTQQEDSAVYLCASSLAHFSGANVLTFGAGSRLTVL.

This chain links TRBV7-9 with TRBJ2-7; 11 bases are shared with TRBD2. The CDR3 length is 16 residues. The V gene's germline CDR1 is SEHNR and CDR2 FQNEAQ (reference sequence). V shed 4 bases and J 2 bases; nucleotides not matched to a gene: 7. For the CDR3, the DNA is TGTGCCAGCAGCTCAATTAGCGGGAGGGCCCCCTACGAGCAGTACTTC. It is translated as CASSSISGRAPYEQYF. Based on the CDR3 plus reference TRBV7-9 and TRBJ2-7, the full variable domain is DTGVSQNPRHKITKRGQNVTFRCDPISEHNRLYWYRQTLGQGPEFLTYFQNEAQLEKSRLLSDRFSAERPKGSFSTLEIQRTEQGDSAMYLCASSSISGRAPYEQYFGPGTRLTVT.